The 25 T cell receptor beta chains given below trace back to one sample, sequenced in a study of shared clonotypes between healthy human individuals. Measured with immunoSEQ multiplex PCR; TCRdb has only the in-frame clones, and not every one. The sample contains about 2.3 million clones, less than 95% of which appear only once. Source material: naive CD4+ T cells from PBMCs. Regarding subset: CD45RA+ positively selected. The source of these receptors is a young man in good health. Some clones in this sample may be carry-over from other donors' samples.

The rearrangement links TRBV25-1 to TRBJ2-2; 7 positions agree with TRBD2. V dropped 1 base and J dropped 5; count of bases not matched to a gene: 10. There are 17 residues in the CDR3. CDR1 MGHDK and CDR2 SYGVNS come from the germline V gene. The CDR3 DNA is TGTGCCAGCAGTGAATTAAAGGGCGGGAGCGGAACCGGGGAGCTGTTTTTT. Its protein product is CASSELKGGSGTGELFF.

V is TRBV7-3 and J is TRBJ2-1; 10 bases are shared with TRBD2. The CDR3 has 14 residues. Germline CDR1 reads SGHTA; CDR2 reads FQGTGA. V shed 5 bases and J 10 bases; nucleotides not matched to a gene: 8. In nucleotides, the CDR3 is TGTGCCAGCAGCCGGCTAGCGGGAGTTCGCGAGCAGTTCTTC. Its translation is CASSRLAGVREQFF.

This chain links TRBV7-3 with TRBJ2-1, with 10 positions matching TRBD2. CDR1 and CDR2 (germline): SGHTA, FQGTGA. J lost 6 bases, V lost 1 base, and 3 bases had no gene match. The CDR3 loop spans 15 amino acids. The CDR3 here is CASSLRASGSNEQFF. The CDR3 nucleotides read TGTGCCAGCAGCTTAAGAGCTAGCGGGAGCAATGAGCAGTTCTTC. Full variable domain (missing parts from reference TRBV7-3 and TRBJ2-1): GAGVSQTPSNKVTEKGKYVELRCDPISGHTALYWYRQSLGQGPEFLIYFQGTGAADDSGLPNDRFFAVRPEGSVSTLKIQRTERGDSAVYLCASSLRASGSNEQFFGPGTRLTVL.

The gene calls are TRBV7-2 and TRBJ1-2; 9 bases agree with TRBD1. V lost 7 bases, J lost 5 bases, and 8 bases stayed unmatched. This CDR3 is built from 14 residues. Germline V gene lookup returns CDR1 SGHTA and CDR2 FQGNSA. CDR3 DNA sequence: TGTGCCAGCACCTACAGGGGGCTAATATATGGCTACACCTTC. Translated, it gives CASTYRGLIYGYTF. The whole variable domain, filled in from reference TRBV7-2 and TRBJ1-2, reads GAGVSQSPSNKVTEKGKDVELRCDPISGHTALYWYRQSLGQGLEFLIYFQGNSAPDKSGLPSDRFSAERTGGSVSTLTIQRTQQEDSAVYLCASTYRGLIYGYTFGSGTRLTVV.

CDR3 DNA: TGCGCCAGCAGCGGGAGGACTCGAAGCACAGATACGCAGTATTTT. This encodes CASSGRTRSTDTQYF. This chain uses TRBV5-1 with TRBJ2-3, with a possible D match to TRBD2 (6 bases). V lost 4 bases to trimming and J lost 0 bases, with 12 bases between them. The CDR3 runs to 15 residues. Germline V CDR1 and CDR2: SGHRS, YFSETQ. The whole variable domain, filled in from reference TRBV5-1 and TRBJ2-3, reads KAGVTQTPRYLIKTRGQQVTLSCSPISGHRSVSWYQQTPGQGLQFLFEYFSETQRNKGNFPGRFSGRQFSNSRSEMNVSTLELGDSALYLCASSGRTRSTDTQYFGPGTRLTVL.

This clone was counted only a few times. The rearrangement uses TRBV28 and TRBJ2-6; D not resolved. V was cut by 7 bases and J by 0 bases, with 1 base left in between. CDR3 length: 12 amino acids. Germline V gene lookup returns CDR1 MDHEN and CDR2 SYDVKM. This CDR3 is CASTSGANVLTF. The CDR3 coding sequence is TGTGCCAGCACCTCTGGGGCCAACGTCCTGACTTTC.

V gene TRBV4-1 combines with J gene TRBJ1-4; D call uncertain. V was clipped by 4 bases and J by 5 bases, with 17 bases between them. The CDR3 has 16 amino acids. In germline, CDR1 is MGHRA, CDR2 YSYEKL. The CDR3 is CASSPEGFLLNEKLFF. CDR3 DNA sequence: TGCGCCAGCAGCCCCGAAGGTTTCCTACTCAATGAAAAACTGTTTTTT.

This clone was recorded once. The identical CDR3 is also encoded by other nucleotide sequences in the sample. The chain couples TRBV4-3 to TRBJ1-5; D is unclear. Looked up from germline, CDR1 is LGHNA and CDR2 is YSLEER. Deletions cut 0 bases from V and 4 bases from J, with 4 bases between. The CDR3 is 13 residues long. The DNA for the CDR3 is TGCGCCAGCAGCCAAGATAGAAATCAGCCCCAGCATTTT. It translates to CASSQDRNQPQHF.

V is TRBV5-6 and J is TRBJ1-3; 7 bases fit TRBD1. This CDR3 has 13 amino acids. Germline CDR1 SGHDT, CDR2 YYEEEE. J lost 5 bases, V lost 4 bases, and 3 bases had no gene match. The CDR3 nucleotides read TGTGCCAGCAGCCGGGGACAGCGAAACACCATATATTTT. As protein: CASSRGQRNTIYF.

The chain has TRBV18 and TRBJ1-1; TRBD1 aligns across 8 bases. This CDR3 is 14 amino acids long. V gave up 6 bases and J gave up 2 bases; unmatched junction bases: 5. Per germline, CDR1 KGHSH and CDR2 LQKENI. CDR3 amino acids: CASSLGQANTEAFF. Written as DNA, the CDR3 is TGTGCCAGCTCCTTGGGACAGGCAAACACTGAAGCTTTCTTT.

The chain is built from TRBV7-9 and TRBJ1-4; TRBD1 matches at 8 bases. The CDR3 has 18 residues. V lost 5 bases and J lost 1; bases outside the gene matches: 12. Germline assignment: CDR1 SEHNR and CDR2 FQNEAQ (reference sequence). DNA for the CDR3: TGTGCCAGCAGCAAAGACAGGGGAGGTAGCCGAACTAATGAAAAACTGTTTTTT. As protein: CASSKDRGGSRTNEKLFF.

The chain links TRBV2 to TRBJ1-4; tentatively, D is TRBD1 (6 bases). Per germline, CDR1 SNHLY and CDR2 FYNNEI. V was pared by 2 bases and J by 5 bases, with 15 bases between. This CDR3 is built from 16 residues. The CDR3 sequence is CASSESVAGTNEKLFF. The CDR3 bases are TGTGCCAGCAGTGAATCAGTTGCCGGGACAAATGAAAAACTGTTTTTT. Full variable domain (outside the CDR3, taken from reference TRBV2 and TRBJ1-4): EPEVTQTPSHQVTQMGQEVILRCVPISNHLYFYWYRQILGQKVEFLVSFYNNEISEKSEIFDDQFSVERPDGSNFTLKIRSTKLEDSAMYFCASSESVAGTNEKLFFGSGTQLSVL.

In this sample, this clone turned up once. V usage is TRBV5-1 and J usage is TRBJ2-7; D is ambiguous. V gave up 0 bases and J gave up 2 bases, with 12 bases separating them. The CDR3 covers 15 residues. CDR1 and CDR2 from the germline V gene are SGHRS and YFSETQ. The CDR3 coding sequence is TGCGCCAGCAGCTTGGCAGGCTCAGGAACCTACGAGCAGTACTTC. Translation: CASSLAGSGTYEQYF.

This sequence joins TRBV5-5 and TRBJ2-7; the D gene is possibly TRBD1 (5 bases). The CDR3 runs 15 residues. Trimming removed 3 bases from V and 1 base from J, with 14 bases in between. Germline assignment: CDR1 SGHKS and CDR2 YYEKEE (reference sequence). The CDR3 bases are TGTGCCAGCAGCTCGCAGGGTCTAGAGTCCTACGAGCAGTACTTC. Translated: CASSSQGLESYEQYF.

This chain's CDR3 is CASTGFVGTGELFF. CDR3 bases: TGCGCCAGCACCGGGTTTGTTGGCACCGGGGAGCTGTTTTTT. V usage is TRBV4-1 and J usage is TRBJ2-2; D not resolved. Deletions cut 7 bases from V and 4 bases from J, with 13 bases between. There are 14 residues in the CDR3. The germline gives CDR1 MGHRA, CDR2 YSYEKL.

The chain carries TRBV18 and TRBJ1-2, with TRBD1 matching 7 bases. V dropped 3 bases and J dropped 4; count of bases not matched to a gene: 2. The CDR3 runs 13 residues. The V gene's germline CDR1 is KGHSH and CDR2 LQKENI. As DNA, the CDR3 is TGTGCCAGCTCACCGACAGGGCTCTATGGCTACACCTTC. It encodes CASSPTGLYGYTF.

The chain combines TRBV28 with TRBJ2-7; D may match TRBD1 or TRBD2 (6 bases each). The CDR3 contains 13 residues. Germline CDR1 and CDR2: MDHEN and SYDVKM. Between the trimmed V and J ends, which lost 7 bases and 2 bases, there was a span of 12 bases. The CDR3 sequence: CASMRDIPYEQYF. CDR3 sequence (DNA): TGTGCCAGCATGCGGGACATTCCCTACGAGCAGTACTTC.

This sequence joins TRBV30 and TRBJ1-3; perhaps TRBD1 as D (5 bases). This CDR3 spans 14 amino acids. V lost 2 bases to trimming and J lost 3 bases, with 11 bases between them. Germline CDR1 reads GTSNPN; CDR2 reads SVGIG (reference sequence). CDR3 protein: CAWSSGLGGNTIYF. In DNA form, the CDR3 reads TGTGCCTGGAGTTCAGGGTTGGGTGGAAACACCATATATTTT.

V gene TRBV10-3 combines with J gene TRBJ2-5; D unresolved. The germline gives CDR1 ENHRY, CDR2 SYGVKD. Between the trimmed V and J ends, which lost 0 bases and 3 bases, there was a span of 8 bases. This CDR3 has 14 amino acids. CDR3 nucleotide sequence: TGTGCCATCAGTGAGTCAGGGAAGAAAGAGACCCAGTACTTC. Encoded protein: CAISESGKKETQYF.

The chain recombines TRBV28 with TRBJ1-5, with unresolved D. Germline values: CDR1 MDHEN, CDR2 SYDVKM. The V end lost 5 bases, the J end lost 1 base, and 21 bases lay between the germline ends. This CDR3 comprises 18 residues. CDR3 sequence: CASSIPWSLGLSNQPQHF. The CDR3 DNA reads TGTGCCAGCAGTATACCCTGGTCGCTGGGGTTAAGCAATCAGCCCCAGCATTTT.

The CDR3 protein is CASSLMPGFSYEQYF. The DNA of the CDR3 is TGTGCCAGCAGTTTAATGCCAGGCTTCTCCTACGAGCAGTACTTC. This sequence joins TRBV27 and TRBJ2-7; D ambiguous. The germline V gene has CDR1 MNHEY and CDR2 SMNVEV (reference sequence). Trimming cost V 2 bases and J 0 bases, with 11 bases left between them. The CDR3 consists of 15 residues.

Points on this clone: Distinct nucleotide sequences in the sample also encode this CDR3. The chain employs TRBV6-1 and TRBJ1-1, with 11 bases fitting TRBD1. The CDR3 is made up of 14 amino acids. CDR1 MNHNS and CDR2 SASEGT come from the germline V gene. Unmatched junction bases numbered 2, after V lost 4 bases and J lost 4 bases. The CDR3 bases are TGTGCCAGCAGTGTGGGACAGGGGGGCACTGAAGCTTTCTTT. Its protein product is CASSVGQGGTEAFF.

This chain uses TRBV5-1 with TRBJ2-6; the D is unclear. The germline V gene encodes CDR1 SGHRS and CDR2 YFSETQ. CDR3 length equals 15 residues. Trimming shortened V by 4 bases and J by 1 base, and 9 bases separated the two germline ends. This CDR3 is CASSVDPSGANVLTF. As DNA, the CDR3 is TGCGCCAGCAGCGTCGACCCTTCTGGGGCCAACGTCCTGACTTTC.

This clone was found once. V usage is TRBV28 and J usage is TRBJ2-2; D gene ambiguous. CDR1 is MDHEN and CDR2 is SYDVKM in the germline V gene. CDR3 length: 15 amino acids. V shed 5 bases and J shed 4 bases, with 14 bases lying between them. CDR3 amino acids: CASSPSGFGTGELFF. For the CDR3, the DNA is TGTGCCAGCAGTCCCTCCGGGTTTGGCACCGGGGAGCTGTTTTTT. The entire variable domain, with the rest obtained from reference TRBV28 and TRBJ2-2, is as follows: DVKVTQSSRYLVKRTGEKVFLECVQDMDHENMFWYRQDPGLGLRLIYFSYDVKMKEKGDIPEGYSVSREKKERFSLILESASTNQTSMYLCASSPSGFGTGELFFGEGSRLTVL.

V usage is TRBV28 and J usage is TRBJ2-2; 7 bases are shared with TRBD1. The CDR3 spans 16 residues. V trimming: 3 bases; J trimming: 4 bases; junction bases outside the gene matches: 8. Looked up from germline, CDR1 is MDHEN and CDR2 is SYDVKM. CDR3 residues: CASSFIRGFVTGELFF. The DNA for the CDR3 is TGTGCCAGCAGTTTCATCAGGGGGTTTGTCACCGGGGAGCTGTTTTTT.